A single sample gave rise to the 28 T cell receptor beta chains below, sequenced in a study of T cell changes during pregnancy in multiple sclerosis (dated by TCRdb to the late 2010s). Preparation of the library involved the immunoSEQ multiplex PCR assay. This is the immuneACCESS table as TCRdb keeps it, with only in-frame sequences that have V and J called. A part of the clones is gone; compared with another copy, unresolved V genes explain less than half, and the rest is unexplained. The sample table holds roughly 31,000 clones, of which more than 90% were seen once. The leading ten clones occupy roughly 0.74% of the sample. This specimen was CD4+ T cells from peripheral blood mononuclear cells, taken in the first trimester of pregnancy. Receptors originate from a female donor with multiple sclerosis, enrolled in a pregnancy study.

The chain links TRBV4-1 to TRBJ1-2; TRBD1 matches at 9 bases. The V and J ends lost 4 bases and 3 bases, in that order; junction bases with no gene match: 6. Germline V gives CDR1 MGHRA, CDR2 YSYEKL. CDR3 length: 15 residues. CDR3 DNA sequence: TGCGCCAGCAGCCGGGGGGACAGGGCGGACTATGGCTACACCTTC. Translating it yields CASSRGDRADYGYTF.

This chain uses TRBV5-5 with TRBJ1-6; D is ambiguous. The germline V gene encodes CDR1 SGHKS and CDR2 YYEKEE (reference sequence). The CDR3 runs to 14 residues. V lost 4 bases to trimming and J lost 0 bases, with 5 bases between them. CDR3 DNA: TGTGCCAGCAGCCTTTTCTCCTATAATTCACCCCTCCACTTT. Translation: CASSLFSYNSPLHF.

V usage is TRBV7-2 and J usage is TRBJ1-5, with D unclear. CDR3 length equals 15 residues. Deletions cut 4 bases from V and 4 bases from J, with 14 bases between. The germline V gene encodes CDR1 SGHTA and CDR2 FQGNSA. This CDR3 is CASSSVGRRNQPQHF. CDR3 sequence (DNA): TGTGCCAGCAGCTCAGTAGGGAGGAGGAATCAGCCCCAGCATTTT.

This clone was seen a single time. V gene TRBV7-3 combines with J gene TRBJ2-2; TRBD2 matches at 11 bases. With 4 bases clipped from V and 8 bases from J, the junction kept 3 bases outside the gene matches. The CDR3 is made up of 14 amino acids. From germline, CDR1 is SGHTA and CDR2 FQGTGA. Here the CDR3 DNA reads TGTGCCAGCAGCTCCCTAGCGGGGGGAGGGGAGCTGTTTTTT. Translated, it gives CASSSLAGGGELFF.

This chain joins TRBV4-3 and TRBJ1-1; D is unclear. This CDR3 has 14 amino acids. The V end was cut by 4 bases, the J end by 5 bases, with 14 bases between. CDR1 and CDR2 (germline): LGHNA, YSLEER. The chain's CDR3 is CASSRGRSGTEAFF. CDR3 coding DNA: TGCGCCAGCAGCCGCGGACGGTCGGGGACTGAAGCTTTCTTT.

The rearrangement joins TRBV2 to TRBJ1-6; D uncertain. V was trimmed by 4 bases and J by 10 bases, leaving 11 bases between them. The CDR3 spans 13 residues. Per the germline V gene, CDR1 is SNHLY and CDR2 is FYNNEI. Here the CDR3 reads CASSVETGSPLHF. In nucleotides, the CDR3 is TGTGCCAGCAGTGTGGAGACCGGATCACCCCTCCACTTT.

The chain couples TRBV5-1 to TRBJ1-4; 11 bases match TRBD1. J gave up 6 bases and V 5 bases, and 6 bases lay outside the gene matches. CDR1 SGHRS and CDR2 YFSETQ come from the germline V gene. This CDR3 comprises 15 residues. Written as DNA, the CDR3 is TGCGCCAGCAGTGGAGCGGGACAGGGGGATGAAAAACTGTTTTTT. This encodes CASSGAGQGDEKLFF.

V gene TRBV28 combines with J gene TRBJ2-7, with D maybe TRBD2 (5 bases). Germline-derived CDR1 and CDR2 are MDHEN and SYDVKM. This CDR3 is built from 14 residues. Trimming pared 2 bases from V and 0 bases from J, leaving 8 bases between. The CDR3 DNA follows: TGTGCCAGCAGTTTACCCGGGGTCTCCTACGAGCAGTACTTC. Its translation: CASSLPGVSYEQYF.

The J gene is TRBJ2-1, the V gene TRBV5-3; 8 bases are shared with TRBD2. TRBV5-3 is an ORF for which the function is uncertain. There are 18 residues in the CDR3. Germline trimming cut 0 bases from V and 4 bases from J; bases unmatched to any gene: 12. The CDR3 sequence: CARSLAGVAGSWYNEQFF. The DNA of the CDR3 is TGTGCCAGAAGCTTGGCCGGGGTAGCGGGGTCTTGGTACAATGAGCAGTTCTTC.

The chain recombines TRBV25-1 with TRBJ2-1; D not certain. CDR3 length: 13 amino acids. Germline V gene lookup returns CDR1 MGHDK and CDR2 SYGVNS. Trimming removed 2 bases from V and 3 bases from J, with 5 bases in between. CDR3 bases: TGTGCCAGCAGTGAAGCGGTCTACAATGAGCAGTTCTTC. This gives the protein CASSEAVYNEQFF.

The chain joins TRBV5-4 to TRBJ1-1; TRBD1 might be the D (6 bases). Trimming stripped 3 bases from V and 1 base from J, with 10 bases between. CDR1 SGHNT and CDR2 YYREEE come from the germline V gene (reference sequence). This CDR3 comprises 14 residues. For the CDR3, the DNA is TGTGCCAGCAGCTCAGGGGCGACGAACACTGAAGCTTTCTTT. Its protein is CASSSGATNTEAFF. Full variable domain (outside the CDR3, taken from reference TRBV5-4 and TRBJ1-1): ETGVTQSPTHLIKTRGQQVTLRCSSQSGHNTVSWYQQALGQGPQFIFQYYREEENGRGNFPPRFSGLQFPNYSSELNVNALELDDSALYLCASSSGATNTEAFFGQGTRLTVV.

The chain recombines TRBV6-1 with TRBJ2-2, with 7 bases identical to TRBD2. The CDR3 runs 15 residues. The V gene end was trimmed by 2 bases and the J gene end by 3 bases; junction bases not matched to a gene: 3. The germline gives CDR1 MNHNS, CDR2 SASEGT. CDR3 sequence reads: CASSELGGYTGELFF. In DNA form, the CDR3 reads TGTGCCAGCAGTGAACTGGGGGGGTACACCGGGGAGCTGTTTTTT.

The V and J genes are TRBV4-3 and TRBJ2-4, with a weak D call TRBD2 (5 bases). CDR1 is LGHNA, CDR2 YSLEER, per germline. Trimming removed 0 bases from V and 4 bases from J, with 22 bases in between. CDR3 length: 19 amino acids. CDR3 protein: CASSQEWFGLARLKNIQYF. CDR3 DNA sequence: TGCGCCAGCAGCCAAGAGTGGTTTGGGCTAGCAAGGCTAAAAAACATTCAGTACTTC.

The chain uses TRBV9 and TRBJ2-3; D ambiguous. V lost 1 base and J 0 bases, leaving 9 bases between the germline ends. Germline V gives CDR1 SGDLS, CDR2 YYNGEE. The CDR3 totals 15 residues. The CDR3 DNA follows: TGTGCCAGCAGCGTAACGGTTACTAGCACAGATACGCAGTATTTT. Translated: CASSVTVTSTDTQYF.

This chain connects TRBV5-6 to TRBJ1-1; no firm D call. The V end lost 0 bases, the J end lost 7 bases, and 4 bases lay between the germline ends. The V gene's germline CDR1 is SGHDT and CDR2 YYEEEE. The CDR3 is made up of 11 amino acids. Here the CDR3 reads CASSLALEAFF. The CDR3 DNA follows: TGTGCCAGCAGCTTGGCCCTTGAAGCTTTCTTT.

The J gene is TRBJ2-7, the V gene TRBV5-1, with 8 bases identical to TRBD1. V shed 5 bases, J shed 2 bases, and the junction held 6 bases outside the gene matches. Germline V CDR1 and CDR2: SGHRS, YFSETQ. The CDR3 has 14 amino acids. The CDR3 sequence is CASRVGQGPYEQYF. CDR3 DNA: TGCGCCAGCAGAGTCGGACAGGGCCCCTACGAGCAGTACTTC. Drawing the rest from reference TRBV5-1 and TRBJ2-7, the complete variable domain is KAGVTQTPRYLIKTRGQQVTLSCSPISGHRSVSWYQQTPGQGLQFLFEYFSETQRNKGNFPGRFSGRQFSNSRSEMNVSTLELGDSALYLCASRVGQGPYEQYFGPGTRLTVT.

The J gene is TRBJ1-5, the V gene TRBV4-2, with a weak D call TRBD1 (5 bases). From germline, CDR1 is LGHNA and CDR2 YNFKEQ. V lost 4 bases to trimming and J lost 5 bases, with 9 bases between them. The CDR3 has 13 residues. CDR3 loop: CASSPAGHQPQHF. CDR3 nucleotide sequence: TGTGCCAGCAGCCCAGCGGGGCATCAGCCCCAGCATTTT.

The genes are TRBV7-8 and TRBJ1-4; weak D call: TRBD1 (5 bases). Trimming shortened V by 3 bases and J by 3 bases, and 11 bases separated the two germline ends. This CDR3 contains 15 residues. Per germline, CDR1 SGHVS and CDR2 FQNEAQ. The CDR3 DNA reads as TGTGCCAGCAGCTTTGGAGGGGCCCCTAATGAAAAACTGTTTTTT. Translated, it gives CASSFGGAPNEKLFF.

The chain links TRBV19 to TRBJ1-3; D gene ambiguous. Between the trimmed V and J ends, which lost 4 bases and 4 bases, there was a span of 14 bases. This CDR3 has 15 residues. Germline V gene lookup returns CDR1 LNHDA and CDR2 SQIVND (reference sequence). The CDR3, as DNA: TGTGCCAGTAGTAACCCCCCCGGTTCGGGAAACACCATATATTTT. It is translated as CASSNPPGSGNTIYF.

This chain uses TRBV6-1 with TRBJ1-5; tentative D call: TRBD1 (5 bases). V lost 8 bases and J 6 bases, leaving 17 bases between the germline ends. CDR1 and CDR2 from the germline V gene are MNHNS and SASEGT. CDR3 size: 14 residues. CDR3 DNA sequence: TGTGCCAGCGCTCGTGCAGGGTTCGGTCAGCCCCAGCATTTT. This encodes CASARAGFGQPQHF.

The chain carries TRBV18 and TRBJ1-5; TRBD1 aligns across 9 bases. The ends lost 6 bases at V and 2 bases at J; junction bases unmatched: 8. CDR1 and CDR2 (germline): KGHSH, LQKENI. CDR3 size: 16 residues. The CDR3 coding sequence is TGTGCCAGCTCTCTGGGACAGGGCGGTCGCAATCAGCCCCAGCATTTT. It specifies CASSLGQGGRNQPQHF.

The chain employs TRBV4-1 and TRBJ2-6; D gene uncertain. Germline V gene sequence: CDR1 MGHRA, CDR2 YSYEKL. The V end was cut by 6 bases, the J end by 1 base, with 7 bases between. This CDR3 comprises 14 residues. The CDR3 DNA sequence: TGCGCCAGCAGATCTGCGTCTGGGGCCAACGTCCTGACTTTC. This gives the protein CASRSASGANVLTF.

The chain couples TRBV5-1 to TRBJ2-7, with 7 nucleotides matching TRBD1. This CDR3 has 17 amino acids. J gave up 0 bases and V 5 bases, and 14 bases lay outside the gene matches. Per germline, CDR1 SGHRS and CDR2 YFSETQ. CDR3 nucleotides: TGCGCCAGCAGTTTGAGAACGGGACAGCTCAGCTCCTACGAGCAGTACTTC. Encoded protein: CASSLRTGQLSSYEQYF. Looking up the rest from reference TRBV5-1 and TRBJ2-7 gives the full variable domain: KAGVTQTPRYLIKTRGQQVTLSCSPISGHRSVSWYQQTPGQGLQFLFEYFSETQRNKGNFPGRFSGRQFSNSRSEMNVSTLELGDSALYLCASSLRTGQLSSYEQYFGPGTRLTVT.

Here the CDR3 reads CASSVGNRAPETQYF. The DNA for the CDR3 is TGTGCCAGCAGCGTAGGCAACAGGGCCCCAGAGACCCAGTACTTC. The chain joins TRBV9 to TRBJ2-5; perhaps TRBD1 as D (6 bases). V dropped 0 bases and J dropped 4 bases, with 13 bases sitting between them. Germline CDR1 SGDLS, CDR2 YYNGEE. This CDR3 is built from 15 residues.

The V gene is TRBV9, the J gene TRBJ1-2; TRBD1 is a possible D gene (5 bases). The CDR3 contains 17 residues. The V gene lost 0 bases and the J gene lost 0 bases, with 15 bases spanning the gap. The germline gives CDR1 SGDLS, CDR2 YYNGEE. As DNA, the CDR3 is TGTGCCAGCAGCGTAGAGCCTCTCGGGGGAGCTAACTATGGCTACACCTTC. It codes for CASSVEPLGGANYGYTF.

The chain couples TRBV2 to TRBJ2-5; D unclear. The germline CDR1 and CDR2 sequences are SNHLY and FYNNEI. CDR3 length equals 13 residues. The V end was cut by 3 bases, the J end by 1 base, with 6 bases between. CDR3 amino acids: CASSDSGQETQYF. The CDR3 nucleotides are TGTGCCAGCAGTGATAGTGGCCAAGAGACCCAGTACTTC.

The chain employs TRBV9 and TRBJ1-6; D call uncertain. CDR1 is SGDLS and CDR2 is YYNGEE in the germline V gene. There are 15 residues in the CDR3. Trimming cost V 0 bases and J 8 bases, with 12 bases left between them. The CDR3 bases are TGTGCCAGCAGCGTAGGGCCGGGTGAGGATTCACCCCTCCACTTT. Protein: CASSVGPGEDSPLHF.

The genes are TRBV5-1 and TRBJ2-7, with 9 bases aligning to TRBD1. CDR3 length: 14 residues. The germline V gene encodes CDR1 SGHRS and CDR2 YFSETQ. J gave up 6 bases and V 4 bases, and 8 bases lay outside the gene matches. This CDR3 is CASSPGTGPIEQYF. CDR3 nucleotides: TGCGCCAGCAGCCCGGGGACAGGGCCAATCGAGCAGTACTTC.